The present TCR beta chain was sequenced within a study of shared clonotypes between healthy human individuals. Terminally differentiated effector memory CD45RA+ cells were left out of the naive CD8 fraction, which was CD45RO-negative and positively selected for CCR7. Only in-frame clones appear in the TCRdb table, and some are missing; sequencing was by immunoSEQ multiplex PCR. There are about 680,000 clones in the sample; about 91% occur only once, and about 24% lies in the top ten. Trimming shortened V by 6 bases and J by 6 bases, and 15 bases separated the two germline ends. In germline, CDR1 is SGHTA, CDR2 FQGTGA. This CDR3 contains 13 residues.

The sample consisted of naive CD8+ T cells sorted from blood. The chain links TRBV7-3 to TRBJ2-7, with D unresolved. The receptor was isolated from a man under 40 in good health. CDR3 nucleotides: TGTGCCAGCAGGGCGGATCCGGCTGGCGAGCAGTACTTC. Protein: CASRADPAGEQYF.